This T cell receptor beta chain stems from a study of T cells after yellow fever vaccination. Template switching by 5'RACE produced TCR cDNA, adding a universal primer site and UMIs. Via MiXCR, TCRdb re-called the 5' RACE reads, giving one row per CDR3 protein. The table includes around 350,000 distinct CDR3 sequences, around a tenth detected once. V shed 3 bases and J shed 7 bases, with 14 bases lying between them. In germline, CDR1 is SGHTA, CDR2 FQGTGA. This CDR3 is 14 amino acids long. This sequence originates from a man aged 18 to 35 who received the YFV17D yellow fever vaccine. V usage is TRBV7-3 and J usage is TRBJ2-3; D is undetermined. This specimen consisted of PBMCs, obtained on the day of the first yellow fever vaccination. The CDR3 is CASSLTSSRHTQYF. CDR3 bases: TGTGCCAGCAGCTTGACATCTTCTCGACATACGCAGTATTTT.